These 12 T cell receptor beta chains originate from one sample sequenced in a study of cytomegalovirus exposure and HLA in healthy donors. Researchers ran the PCR with 60 Vbeta and 13 Jbeta primers. Assay used: immunoSEQ multiplex PCR; TCRdb lists only in-frame clones, some missing. The sample carries approximately 120,000 clones, roughly 68% recorded once. Sequencing was carried out using PBMCs. These TCRs come from a woman in her fifties or sixties in good health and CMV-seropositive.

The count of this clone is one. The rearrangement uses TRBV7-9 and TRBJ2-3; 8 bases are shared with TRBD2. V gave up 5 bases and J gave up 1 base; unmatched junction bases: 2. The CDR3 has 14 residues. CDR1 is SEHNR and CDR2 is FQNEAQ in the germline V gene (reference sequence). This chain's CDR3 is CASSVSGGTDTQYF. The CDR3 DNA reads TGTGCCAGCAGCGTTAGCGGGGGCACAGATACGCAGTATTTT.

The V call is TRBV6-5, the J call TRBJ2-3; 9 nucleotides agree with TRBD2. Germline trimming cut 2 bases from V and 4 bases from J; bases unmatched to any gene: 4. The CDR3 sequence is 15 residues long. The germline V gene has CDR1 MNHEY and CDR2 SVGAGI. The CDR3 bases are TGTGCCAGCAGTTACCTAGCGGGGAACGCAGATACGCAGTATTTT. It is translated as CASSYLAGNADTQYF.

The chain links TRBV29-1 to TRBJ2-7; possibly TRBD1 for D (6 bases). Trimming shortened V by 1 base and J by 2 bases, and 12 bases separated the two germline ends. The CDR3 is 14 amino acids. Germline-derived CDR1 and CDR2 are SQVTM and ANQGSEA. CDR3 sequence (DNA): TGCAGCGTTGAAGTGGGGGCCACCACCTACGAGCAGTACTTC. It yields the protein CSVEVGATTYEQYF.

This chain links TRBV5-1 with TRBJ1-2; possibly TRBD1 for D (6 bases). The germline V gene encodes CDR1 SGHRS and CDR2 YFSETQ. This CDR3 is built from 14 residues. V was trimmed by 0 bases and J by 7 bases, leaving 13 bases between them. The CDR3 is CASSLAGAGRGYTF. CDR3 coding DNA: TGCGCCAGCAGCTTGGCAGGGGCAGGTCGTGGCTACACCTTC.

The V and J genes are TRBV7-3 and TRBJ1-1; the match to TRBD1 covers 10 bases. CDR3 size: 13 residues. Germline-derived CDR1 and CDR2 are SGHTA and FQGTGA. Trimming removed 4 bases from V and 6 bases from J; junction bases left unmatched: 2. The CDR3 loop is CASSWDRGSEAFF. CDR3 sequence (DNA): TGTGCCAGCAGCTGGGACAGGGGTTCTGAAGCTTTCTTT.

In its sample, this clone was seen a few times. This chain links TRBV27 with TRBJ1-6; maybe TRBD1 (5 bases). The CDR3 covers 11 residues. From germline, CDR1 is MNHEY and CDR2 SMNVEV (reference sequence). The ends were cut back, 5 bases at V and 12 bases at J, with 8 bases in the middle. The CDR3 is CASSDGGPLHF. The DNA for the CDR3 is TGTGCCAGCAGTGACGGGGGACCCCTCCACTTT.

The chain recombines TRBV6-4 with TRBJ2-3; 9 nucleotides line up with TRBD2. V lost 11 bases, J lost 2 bases, and 20 bases stayed unmatched. CDR3 length: 18 residues. Germline V gene lookup returns CDR1 MRHNA and CDR2 SNTAGT. CDR3 bases: TGTGCCGGCCTAATAGCGGGGGTGGCCGGTATATCCACAGATACGCAGTATTTT. Its translation is CAGLIAGVAGISTDTQYF.

V gene TRBV2 combines with J gene TRBJ2-2; 9 nucleotides align to TRBD2. The CDR3 has 14 residues. Germline trimming cut 6 bases from V and 6 bases from J; bases unmatched to any gene: 5. Per germline, CDR1 SNHLY and CDR2 FYNNEI. The CDR3 loop reads CASRVAGAPGELFF. DNA of the CDR3: TGTGCCAGCAGGGTAGCGGGGGCTCCCGGGGAGCTGTTTTTT.

The gene calls are TRBV7-2 and TRBJ2-1; 7 bases map to TRBD2. Germline loops: CDR1 SGHTA, CDR2 FQGNSA. V dropped 2 bases and J dropped 5; count of bases not matched to a gene: 6. CDR3 length: 15 residues. The DNA of the CDR3 is TGTGCCAGCAGCTTAATCAGCGGGGCGAACAATGAGCAGTTCTTC. Its translation is CASSLISGANNEQFF.

This chain joins TRBV6-5 and TRBJ1-2; 9 nucleotides match TRBD1. V trimming: 10 bases; J trimming: 8 bases; junction bases outside the gene matches: 5. The germline gives CDR1 MNHEY, CDR2 SVGAGI. This CDR3 comprises 11 residues. The CDR3 loop reads CATGQGVGYTF. In DNA form, the CDR3 reads TGTGCCACGGGACAGGGTGTGGGCTACACCTTC.

The genes are TRBV11-1 and TRBJ2-1; maybe TRBD1 (5 bases). Trimming pared 5 bases from V and 4 bases from J, leaving 9 bases between. This CDR3 spans 13 amino acids. CDR1 and CDR2 (germline): SGHAT, FQDESV (reference sequence). CDR3 coding DNA: TGTGCCAGCAGCGGTGACAGATACAATGAGCAGTTCTTC. Protein product: CASSGDRYNEQFF.

This clone was counted once. This CDR3 is CASSFGRQLGYEQYF. The DNA for the CDR3 is TGTGCCAGCAGTTTCGGTCGACAGCTAGGGTACGAGCAGTACTTC. The rearrangement uses TRBV6-5 and TRBJ2-7, with a weak D call TRBD1 (5 bases). The CDR3 is made up of 15 amino acids. V was pared by 4 bases and J by 4 bases, with 17 bases between. Germline V lookup: CDR1 MNHEY, CDR2 SVGAGI.